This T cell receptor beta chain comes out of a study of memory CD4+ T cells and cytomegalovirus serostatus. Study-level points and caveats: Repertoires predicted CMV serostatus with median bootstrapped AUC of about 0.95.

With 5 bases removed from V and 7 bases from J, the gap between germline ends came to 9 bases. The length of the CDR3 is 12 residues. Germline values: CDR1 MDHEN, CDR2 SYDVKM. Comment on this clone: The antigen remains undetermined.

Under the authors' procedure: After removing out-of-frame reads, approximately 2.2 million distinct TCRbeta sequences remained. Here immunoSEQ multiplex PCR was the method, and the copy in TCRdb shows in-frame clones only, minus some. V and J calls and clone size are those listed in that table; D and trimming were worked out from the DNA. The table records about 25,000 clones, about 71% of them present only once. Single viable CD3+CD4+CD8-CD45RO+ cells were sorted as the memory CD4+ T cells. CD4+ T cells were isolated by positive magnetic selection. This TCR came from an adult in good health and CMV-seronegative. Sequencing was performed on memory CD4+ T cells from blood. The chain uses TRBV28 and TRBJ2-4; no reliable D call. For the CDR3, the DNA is TGTGCCAGCAGTCTACAGAGGAACATTCAGTACTTC. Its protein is CASSLQRNIQYF.